A single sample gave rise to the 31 T cell receptor beta chains below, sequenced in a study of PD-1 blockade in classical Hodgkin lymphoma. Repertoires were generated with immunoSEQ multiplex PCR, while TCRdb's copy carries only in-frame clones and drops some. The sample contains about 84,000 clones, around 86% of which appear only once. Every patient relapsed after autologous stem cell transplantation, and brentuximab vedotin exposure varied. The input for sequencing was peripheral blood mononuclear cells (PBMCs), taken at baseline. All receptors come from a human donor with classical Hodgkin lymphoma.

The V call is TRBV5-1, the J call TRBJ2-7; D is uncertain. The ends were cut back, 0 bases at V and 0 bases at J, with 13 bases in the middle. CDR1 SGHRS and CDR2 YFSETQ come from the germline V gene. This CDR3 contains 16 residues. The CDR3 reads CASSLEVSVSSYEQYF. CDR3 bases: TGCGCCAGCAGCTTGGAGGTCTCCGTTTCCTCCTACGAGCAGTACTTC.

This clone was detected only once. The chain employs TRBV7-2 and TRBJ1-3, with D maybe TRBD1 (5 bases). This CDR3 is built from 15 residues. CDR1 and CDR2 (germline): SGHTA, FQGNSA. Trimming took 2 bases from V and 7 from J, leaving 15 bases between them. The CDR3 reads CASSLSYQGSNTIYF. CDR3 nucleotides: TGTGCCAGCAGCTTAAGTTACCAGGGTAGCAACACCATATATTTT.

This clone has only a few counts. The V call is TRBV27, the J call TRBJ1-1; TRBD1 is a possible D gene (6 bases). CDR3 length equals 14 residues. The germline CDR1 and CDR2 sequences are MNHEY and SMNVEV (reference sequence). V gave up 4 bases and J gave up 5 bases, with 14 bases separating them. CDR3 protein: CASSSTGRGTEAFF. The CDR3 bases are TGTGCCAGCAGTTCTACAGGGAGGGGGACTGAAGCTTTCTTT.

V gene TRBV28 combines with J gene TRBJ2-1, with TRBD1 matching over 7 bases. Germline lookup yields CDR1 MDHEN and CDR2 SYDVKM. With V trimmed by 6 bases and J by 4 bases, 6 bases remained unmatched. The CDR3 sequence is 14 residues long. The CDR3 loop reads CASRSGQKYNEQFF. The CDR3 DNA sequence: TGTGCCAGCAGGTCGGGACAGAAATACAATGAGCAGTTCTTC.

This rearrangement joins TRBV28 to TRBJ2-3; 13 positions match TRBD2. This CDR3 comprises 15 residues. Trimming removed 7 bases from V and 6 bases from J; junction bases left unmatched: 7. Germline assignment: CDR1 MDHEN and CDR2 SYDVKM. The CDR3 here is CASKLLAGGQDTQYF. CDR3 in DNA: TGTGCCAGCAAACTACTAGCGGGAGGGCAGGATACGCAGTATTTT.

The V call is TRBV28, the J call TRBJ2-3; D possibly corresponds to TRBD2 (5 bases). Germline V gene lookup returns CDR1 MDHEN and CDR2 SYDVKM. The CDR3 has 21 amino acids. V lost 3 bases and J lost 0, with 28 bases in between. The CDR3 DNA follows: TGTGCCAGCAGTTTCCACCCTGGTCGGCGGACCCGGGGTTTCAGCACAGATACGCAGTATTTT. The encoded protein is CASSFHPGRRTRGFSTDTQYF.

The J gene is TRBJ2-1, the V gene TRBV6-5, with D possibly called TRBD1 or TRBD2 (6 bases each). CDR3 length: 15 residues. Germline CDR1 MNHEY, CDR2 SVGAGI. Trimming removed 2 bases from V and 1 base from J, with 9 bases in between. CDR3 loop: CASSYRGESYNEQFF. The DNA of the CDR3 is TGTGCCAGCAGTTACAGGGGGGAGTCCTACAATGAGCAGTTCTTC.

V gene TRBV28 combines with J gene TRBJ2-7; D is undetermined. Germline assignment: CDR1 MDHEN and CDR2 SYDVKM. The CDR3 spans 16 residues. V lost 2 bases to trimming and J lost 0 bases, with 14 bases between them. CDR3 protein: CASSLPLPYSSYEQYF. For the CDR3, the DNA is TGTGCCAGCAGTTTACCCTTGCCCTACAGCTCCTACGAGCAGTACTTC.

The chain joins TRBV7-2 to TRBJ2-7; D gene uncertain. The V and J ends lost 5 bases and 6 bases respectively, with 8 bases between them. This CDR3 region has 11 residues. Germline V gene data show CDR1 as SGHTA and CDR2 as FQGNSA. The CDR3: CASSKDGEQYF. The CDR3 nucleotides read TGTGCCAGCAGCAAGGACGGCGAGCAGTACTTC.

This chain's CDR3 is CATSREYGGENTEAFF. The CDR3 DNA is TGTGCCACCAGCAGAGAATACGGGGGCGAGAACACTGAAGCTTTCTTT. This chain joins TRBV15 and TRBJ1-1, with D possibly being TRBD1 (6 bases). CDR3 length: 16 amino acids. Trimming stripped 0 bases from V and 1 base from J, with 12 bases between. Germline values: CDR1 LNHNV, CDR2 YYDKDF (reference sequence).

The CDR3 here is CASSARDSGYEQYF. The DNA for the CDR3 is TGTGCCAGCAGCGCCCGGGACTCTGGCTACGAGCAGTACTTC. The chain links TRBV9 to TRBJ2-7; D is possibly TRBD2 (6 bases). Trimming took off 3 bases at V and 3 bases at J, with 13 bases between the two ends. The germline V gene has CDR1 SGDLS and CDR2 YYNGEE. CDR3 size: 14 residues.

The J gene is TRBJ1-1, the V gene TRBV7-9; unclear D gene. Trimming left V 5 bases short and J 5 bases short, with 15 bases between. The CDR3 contains 14 residues. CDR1 is SEHNR and CDR2 is FQNEAQ in the germline V gene (reference sequence). The CDR3 DNA is TGTGCCAGCAGCCCCCCTGGCTTGGGGACTGAAGCTTTCTTT. It is translated as CASSPPGLGTEAFF.

The V call is TRBV2, the J call TRBJ2-2, with 15 positions matching TRBD2. Germline lookup yields CDR1 SNHLY and CDR2 FYNNEI. J was trimmed by 7 bases and V by 5 bases; bases with no gene match: 8. This CDR3 has 17 amino acids. CDR3 amino acids: CASSNPGLAGGGGELFF. CDR3 nucleotide sequence: TGTGCCAGCAGTAACCCGGGACTAGCGGGAGGAGGCGGGGAGCTGTTTTTT.

The chain couples TRBV29-1 to TRBJ2-1; tentative D call: TRBD2 (6 bases). Germline V gene sequence: CDR1 SQVTM, CDR2 ANQGSEA. There are 12 residues in the CDR3. V gave up 6 bases and J gave up 6 bases, with 12 bases separating them. Here the CDR3 reads CSVNWRVNEQFF. The CDR3 DNA is TGCAGCGTCAATTGGAGGGTCAATGAGCAGTTCTTC.

This sequence joins TRBV30 and TRBJ2-1, with TRBD2 identical over 11 bases. The CDR3 runs 13 residues. The germline gives CDR1 GTSNPN, CDR2 SVGIG (reference sequence). V was pared by 6 bases and J by 7 bases, with 5 bases of the junction left unmatched. As DNA, the CDR3 is TGTGCCTGCACTAGCGGGAGCATAAATGAGCAGTTCTTC. Translation: CACTSGSINEQFF.

This chain connects TRBV19 to TRBJ2-1, with a tentative D call TRBD1 (5 bases). The CDR3 runs to 14 residues. Trimming removed 9 bases at V and 4 bases at J, with 16 bases between. The germline V gene encodes CDR1 LNHDA and CDR2 SQIVND (reference sequence). Here the CDR3 reads CASAREYMYNEQFF. For the CDR3, the DNA is TGTGCCAGCGCCAGGGAATATATGTACAATGAGCAGTTCTTC.

The sample holds a few counts of this clone. The genes are TRBV10-3 and TRBJ1-2, with 9 bases matching TRBD1. The CDR3 is 13 residues long. Germline-derived CDR1 and CDR2 are ENHRY and SYGVKD. J gave up 4 bases and V 8 bases, and 5 bases lay outside the gene matches. This CDR3 reads CAISSDRGYGYTF. The CDR3 DNA follows: TGTGCCATCTCTTCGGACAGGGGCTATGGCTACACCTTC.

This clone turned up a few times. The chain combines TRBV27 with TRBJ1-4; D unclear. Between the trimmed V and J ends, which lost 2 bases and 8 bases, there was a span of 12 bases. This CDR3 spans 14 amino acids. Germline-derived CDR1 and CDR2 are MNHEY and SMNVEV (reference sequence). In nucleotides, the CDR3 is TGTGCCAGCAGTTTAGGCCAGGCGGCGGAAAAACTGTTTTTT. Protein sequence: CASSLGQAAEKLFF.

This chain joins TRBV5-6 and TRBJ2-4, with D perhaps given as TRBD1 or TRBD2 (5 bases each). The V and J ends lost 3 bases and 6 bases respectively, with 13 bases between them. This CDR3 contains 14 residues. Germline V gene lookup returns CDR1 SGHDT and CDR2 YYEEEE. The chain's CDR3 is CASSYRDEGNIQYF. For the CDR3, the DNA is TGTGCCAGCAGCTATAGGGACGAGGGAAACATTCAGTACTTC.

V usage is TRBV2 and J usage is TRBJ1-5; possibly TRBD1 for D (5 bases). Trimming shortened V by 3 bases and J by 3 bases, and 12 bases separated the two germline ends. This CDR3 has 15 amino acids. Looked up from germline, CDR1 is SNHLY and CDR2 is FYNNEI. This chain's CDR3 is CASSDLDSSNQPQHF. CDR3 bases: TGTGCCAGCAGTGATCTAGACAGTTCCAATCAGCCCCAGCATTTT.

The rearrangement joins TRBV6-1 to TRBJ2-1; D tentatively reads TRBD1 or TRBD2 (5 bases each). The CDR3 runs 13 residues. V was pared by 5 bases and J by 15 bases, with 20 bases between. Per germline, CDR1 MNHNS and CDR2 SASEGT. DNA for the CDR3: TGTGCCAGCAGTACAATGGACGGGACCGATGGGTTCTTC. It codes for CASSTMDGTDGFF.

This clone showed up just once. This chain connects TRBV18 to TRBJ2-5; D may be TRBD2 (6 bases). Germline V CDR1 and CDR2: KGHSH, LQKENI. V lost 2 bases and J 4 bases, leaving 8 bases between the germline ends. The CDR3 runs 13 residues. The CDR3 coding sequence is TGTGCCAGCTCACCAGAGGAGGGAGAGACCCAGTACTTC. Its protein is CASSPEEGETQYF.

The CDR3 sequence: CASSQDEGGRTQYF. CDR3 in DNA: TGTGCCAGCAGCCAAGATGAGGGGGGCAGAACGCAGTATTTT. The chain uses TRBV4-2 and TRBJ2-3; D assignment may be TRBD1 or TRBD2 (6 bases each). V was trimmed by 0 bases and J by 9 bases, leaving 13 bases between them. The CDR3 covers 14 residues. Looked up from germline, CDR1 is LGHNA and CDR2 is YNFKEQ.

The gene calls are TRBV27 and TRBJ2-7; TRBD1 agrees at 7 bases. The CDR3 is made up of 17 amino acids. V lost 5 bases to trimming and J lost 2 bases; unmatched junction nucleotides: 15. Germline assignment: CDR1 MNHEY and CDR2 SMNVEV (reference sequence). CDR3 sequence: CASSPRLRGTATYEQYF. CDR3 bases: TGTGCCAGCAGTCCTAGACTAAGAGGGACAGCCACCTACGAGCAGTACTTC.

The chain has TRBV4-2 and TRBJ2-4, with 11 nucleotides matching TRBD2. J lost 7 bases, V lost 0 bases, and 11 bases had no gene match. This CDR3 spans 18 amino acids. Germline CDR1 and CDR2: LGHNA and YNFKEQ. CDR3 sequence (DNA): TGTGCCAGCAGCCAAGACGCTAGCGGGAGGCCCATCGCGAACATTCAGTACTTC. Its translation: CASSQDASGRPIANIQYF.

This chain joins TRBV18 and TRBJ2-7; D is unclear. Trimming cost V 3 bases and J 2 bases, with 8 bases left between them. There are 13 residues in the CDR3. Germline lookup yields CDR1 KGHSH and CDR2 LQKENI. CDR3 loop: CASSPPQTYEQYF. CDR3 sequence (DNA): TGTGCCAGCTCACCGCCTCAAACCTACGAGCAGTACTTC.

V gene TRBV15 combines with J gene TRBJ1-1; D ambiguous. Germline V CDR1 and CDR2: LNHNV, YYDKDF (reference sequence). V lost 5 bases, J lost 5 bases, and 12 bases lay in between. This CDR3 region has 13 residues. The CDR3 sequence is CATSFAPETEAFF. The CDR3 nucleotides read TGTGCCACCAGCTTTGCCCCGGAGACTGAAGCTTTCTTT.

The CDR3 DNA reads TGTGCCAGCAGCCCAGCTTTAGGCAGGAGCACTGAAGCTTTCTTT. Protein sequence: CASSPALGRSTEAFF. This sequence joins TRBV7-2 and TRBJ1-1; no firm D call. The CDR3 has 15 residues. Germline-derived CDR1 and CDR2 are SGHTA and FQGNSA. V was cut by 5 bases and J by 4 bases, with 17 bases left in between.

The chain carries TRBV29-1 and TRBJ2-7; TRBD2 matches 9 bases. CDR1 is SQVTM and CDR2 is ANQGSEA in the germline V gene. J was trimmed by 0 bases and V by 4 bases; bases with no gene match: 10. The CDR3 extends over 16 amino acids. The chain's CDR3 is CSVVSPLAGISYEQYF. The CDR3, as DNA: TGCAGCGTTGTCTCCCCCCTAGCGGGAATCTCCTACGAGCAGTACTTC.

V is TRBV29-1 and J is TRBJ1-5, with 9 nucleotides matching TRBD1. V trimming: 8 bases; J trimming: 3 bases; junction bases outside the gene matches: 5. Germline lookup yields CDR1 SQVTM and CDR2 ANQGSEA. CDR3 length: 13 residues. The CDR3 here is CSTGQGINQPQHF. The CDR3 bases are TGCAGCACCGGACAGGGGATCAATCAGCCCCAGCATTTT.

As DNA, the CDR3 is TGTGCCAGCAGCTTAGTGTCGACAAGCTACGAGCAGTACTTC. Translation: CASSLVSTSYEQYF. The chain couples TRBV7-9 to TRBJ2-7; D is unclear. Trimming took off 1 base at V and 3 bases at J, with 10 bases between the two ends. Germline V gene sequence: CDR1 SEHNR, CDR2 FQNEAQ (reference sequence). There are 14 residues in the CDR3.